This T cell receptor delta chain was obtained from a study of gamma-delta T cells after stem cell transplantation. TCRdb reprocessed the RT-PCR reads using CATT. In the table there are 1,900 or so delta-chain clones, over 11% of which are singletons. The V gene's germline CDR1 is GEAIGNYY and CDR2 EKD. V was pared by 0 bases and J by 3 bases, with 3 bases of the junction left unmatched. The CDR3 is 14 residues long. This clone has only a few counts. The chain carries TRDV2 and TRDJ1; 7 bases map to TRDD3. The clonotype comes from a human donor. It is not recorded whose cells these are; they may come from a transplant donor. The sample consisted of gamma-delta T cells. The CDR3 reads CACDTVWGADKLIF. CDR3 coding DNA: TGTGCCTGTGACACCGTCTGGGGGGCCGATAAACTCATCTTT.